This T cell receptor beta chain was documented in a study of CD4 T cell repertoires in COVID-19. Whole-study context: CFSE-low cells expanded 10 to 11 days with IL-2, then restimulated with other coronavirus spikes.

This clone was seen just once. Its antigen is unknown. No culture step preceded sequencing of the ex vivo isolated memory T cells. Assay: immunoSEQ multiplex PCR; the TCRdb copy retains only in-frame clones and omits some. This table holds approximately 24,000 clones, over 90% found once. Study observations and caveats: SARS-CoV and/or HKU1 spike cultures shared between about 6 and 26% of SARS-CoV-2 clonotypes. Suggested intraclonal diversification: top SARS-CoV-2-reactive clonotypes appeared in two or three memory subsets.

Germline V gene sequence: CDR1 SEHNR, CDR2 FQNEAQ (reference sequence). The CDR3 loop spans 16 amino acids. The V end lost 1 base, the J end lost 0 bases, and 10 bases lay between the germline ends. Sequencing used circulating follicular helper CD4+ T cells (cTfh) from blood, obtained before the COVID-19 pandemic. This sequence originates from a human donor who had COVID-19. This chain uses TRBV7-9 with TRBJ1-5, with D uncertain. In nucleotides, the CDR3 is TGTGCCAGCAGCTTAGGATCCACCTATAGCAATCAGCCCCAGCATTTT. It translates to CASSLGSTYSNQPQHF.